The entry below describes one T cell receptor beta chain. It lacks a known antigen. Base qualities are not recorded, but no much larger clone differs from it by a single base. Synthetic TCR analog templates were spiked into each PCR to estimate absolute template abundance from read counts. The immunoSEQ assay used bias-controlled V and J gene primers to amplify TCRbeta CDR3 regions from genomic DNA. Rearranged TCRbeta segments were sequenced at approximately 20X coverage. Regarding the original processing steps: Sequencing errors were corrected by clustering and CDR3s were annotated against IMGT to assign V, D and J genes. Only productive TCRbeta rearrangements were used in downstream analyses, excluding out-of-frame or stop-codon sequences. Clonality was computed as one minus Shannon entropy normalized by the log of the number of unique productive sequences. Clones differing between time points or between blood and tumor were identified using Fisher's exact test with Benjamini-Hochberg correction, with an adjusted p below 0.01 applied as the threshold. The clones in this table, taken by TCRdb from immuneACCESS, are in-frame only. Not every clone is retained; where verified, under half of the shortfall comes from an unresolved V gene, and the cause of the rest is unknown. The V and J calls and clone size come from that table; D and trimming were worked out from the DNA. Counted in this sample were roughly 100,000 clones; roughly 80% of them appeared once. Around 7.7% of the sample rests with the top ten.

As encoded in the germline V gene, CDR1 is SGHVS while CDR2 is FQNEAQ. Its CDR3 holds 13 amino acids, cysteine through phenylalanine. Of all the DNA, just the CDR3 is kept, 39 bases in frame from base 1. Deletion took 1 base off V and 6 bases off J, with a span of 9 bases between the germline ends. The data were taken from a study of PD-L1 blockade in urothelial cancer (dated 2017 in TCRdb). The study in broad terms: All patients started therapy around 2014 and received atezolizumab 1,200 mg intravenously every 3 weeks. Pretreatment blood TCR-seq was available for about 28 patients, at least one posttreatment blood collection was obtained for approximately 24 patients, and tumor TCR-seq was available for approximately 24 patients. Progression-free survival longer than 6 months counted as durable clinical benefit, and TCR features were additionally tested against both progression-free and overall survival. About nine tenths of the roughly 29 patients were identified as males with urothelial cancer of bladder origin, and a prior smoking history was reported by 18 of 29 patients. Somatic, immune and clinical correlates of response to PD-L1 blockade with atezolizumab in urothelial cancer were the focus of an exploratory multi-omic analysis. Pretreatment tumor samples, along with matched peripheral blood collected serially before and after atezolizumab treatment, underwent TCR sequencing. A median of roughly 140,000 T cells and approximately 86,000 unique TCRs was obtained from blood samples, and a median clonality of roughly 0.082 was observed. Blood samples were analyzed at 3 weeks after treatment start (second dose) and at 6 weeks after treatment start. Durable clinical benefit was achieved by nine patients and was not achieved by 20 patients. In the same patients, whole exome sequencing and RNA sequencing of pretreatment tumors were performed in addition to TCR sequencing. An ECOG performance status of 0 or 1 was recorded for the patients, and 0 to 3 prior chemotherapy regimens had been received by the patients. What the work shows at the level of the full study, not this receptor alone: Because of the small sample size (n ≈ 31) and the many exploratory analyses performed, the results are intended to be regarded as hypothesis-generating. Improved progression-free and overall survival was found to be associated with pretreatment peripheral blood TCR clonality below the median. Greater expansion of tumor-associated TCR clones in peripheral blood 3 weeks after the start of treatment was observed in patients with durable benefit (n of about 24, p = 0.022).

Sample time point, as interpreted from the label and publication: peripheral blood 6 weeks after treatment start. The cohort comprised fewer than 35 patients with locally advanced or metastatic urothelial carcinoma treated at Memorial Sloan Kettering on a trial protocol. Peripheral blood mononuclear cells were collected pretreatment and during treatment, at between 1 and 8 total time points per patient. The Qiagen DNeasy Blood extraction kit was used to purify genomic DNA from total PBMCs and from tumor samples. PBMCs were collected pretreatment and during treatment, and were isolated and stored as previously described.

The specimen was PBMCs, collected around atezolizumab (anti-PD-L1) treatment. The rearrangement combines TRBV7-8 with TRBJ1-2, with the D gene not clear enough to name. The clonotype originates from a man in his 70s with urothelial cancer. The DNA reads as follows: TGTGCCAGCAGCTTAGAGCGTTCTGATGGCTACACCTTC. Its coded protein is CASSLERSDGYTF. Beyond the CDR3, the reference TRBV7-8 and TRBJ1-2 genes provide the residues; the full variable domain reads: GAGVSQSPRYKVAKRGQDVALRCDPISGHVSLFWYQQALGQGPEFLTYFQNEAQLDKSGLPSDRFFAERPEGSVSTLKIQRTQQEDSAVYLCASSLERSDGYTFGSGTRLTVV.